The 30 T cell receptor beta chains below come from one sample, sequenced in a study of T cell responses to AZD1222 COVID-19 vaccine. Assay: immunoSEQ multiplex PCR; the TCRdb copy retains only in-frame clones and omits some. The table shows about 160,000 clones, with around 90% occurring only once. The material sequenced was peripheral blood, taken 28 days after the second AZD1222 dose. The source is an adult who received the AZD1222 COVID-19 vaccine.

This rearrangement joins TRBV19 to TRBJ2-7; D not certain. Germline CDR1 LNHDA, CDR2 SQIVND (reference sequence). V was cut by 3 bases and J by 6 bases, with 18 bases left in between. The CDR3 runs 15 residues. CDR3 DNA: TGTGCCAGTAGTATCTCAAGCACCTCCTGGGGCGAGCAGTACTTC. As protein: CASSISSTSWGEQYF.

The CDR3 region has the DNA TGTGCCAGTAGAGCGGCAGGACTAGCACCGGATACGCAGTATTTT. It translates to CASRAAGLAPDTQYF. This chain uses TRBV7-2 with TRBJ2-3, with TRBD2 identical over 8 bases. The CDR3 length is 15 residues. The junction had 14 bases not matched to a gene; V was cut back by 9 bases and J by 6 bases. Germline V gene sequence: CDR1 SGHTA, CDR2 FQGNSA.

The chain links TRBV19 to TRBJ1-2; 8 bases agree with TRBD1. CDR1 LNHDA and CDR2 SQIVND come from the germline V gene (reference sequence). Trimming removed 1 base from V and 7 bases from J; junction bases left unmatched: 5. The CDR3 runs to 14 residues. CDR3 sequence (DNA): TGTGCCAGTAGTATAGTGGGACAGGTCGGTGGCTACACCTTC. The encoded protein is CASSIVGQVGGYTF.

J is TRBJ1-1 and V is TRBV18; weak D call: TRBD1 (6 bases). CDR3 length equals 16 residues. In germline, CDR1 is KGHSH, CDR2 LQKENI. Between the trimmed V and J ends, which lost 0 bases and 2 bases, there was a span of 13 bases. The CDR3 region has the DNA TGTGCCAGCTCACCACCTGGGGGGCTGATAAACACTGAAGCTTTCTTT. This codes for CASSPPGGLINTEAFF.

The CDR3 here is CAISESMGGRSLGYTF. The CDR3 DNA is TGTGCCATCAGTGAGTCGATGGGAGGGCGAAGTCTCGGCTACACCTTC. The chain combines TRBV10-3 with TRBJ1-2; no definite D call. CDR3 size: 16 residues. Germline V lookup: CDR1 ENHRY, CDR2 SYGVKD. Trimming removed 0 bases from V and 8 bases from J, with 19 bases in between.

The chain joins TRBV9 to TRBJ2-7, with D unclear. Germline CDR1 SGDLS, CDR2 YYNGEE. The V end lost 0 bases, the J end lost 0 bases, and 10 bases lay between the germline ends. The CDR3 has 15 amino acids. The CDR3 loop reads CASSVDGFSSYEQYF. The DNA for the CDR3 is TGTGCCAGCAGCGTAGACGGGTTTAGCTCCTACGAGCAGTACTTC.

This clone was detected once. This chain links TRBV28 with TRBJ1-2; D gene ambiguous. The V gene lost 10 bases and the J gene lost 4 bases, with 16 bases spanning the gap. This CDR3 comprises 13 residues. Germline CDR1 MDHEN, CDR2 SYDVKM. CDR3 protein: CATRRYGIYGYTF. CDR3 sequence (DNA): TGTGCCACCCGTCGCTACGGTATCTATGGCTACACCTTC.

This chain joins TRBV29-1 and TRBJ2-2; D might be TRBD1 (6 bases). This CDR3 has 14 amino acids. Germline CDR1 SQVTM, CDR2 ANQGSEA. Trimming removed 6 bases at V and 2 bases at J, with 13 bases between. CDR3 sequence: CSVGAAANTGELFF. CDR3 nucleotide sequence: TGCAGCGTGGGGGCGGCAGCCAACACCGGGGAGCTGTTTTTT.

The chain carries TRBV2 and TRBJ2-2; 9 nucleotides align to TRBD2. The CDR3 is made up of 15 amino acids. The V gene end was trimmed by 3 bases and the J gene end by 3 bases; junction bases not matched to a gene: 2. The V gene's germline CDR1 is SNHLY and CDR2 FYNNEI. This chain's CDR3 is CASSEREGDTGELFF. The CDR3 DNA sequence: TGTGCCAGCAGTGAGCGGGAGGGCGACACCGGGGAGCTGTTTTTT.

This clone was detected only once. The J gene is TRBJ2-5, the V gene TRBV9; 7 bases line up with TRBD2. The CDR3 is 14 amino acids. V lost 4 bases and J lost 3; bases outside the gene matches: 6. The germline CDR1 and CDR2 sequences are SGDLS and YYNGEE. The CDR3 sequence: CASSTKGGEETQYF. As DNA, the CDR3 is TGTGCCAGCAGCACCAAGGGAGGGGAAGAGACCCAGTACTTC.

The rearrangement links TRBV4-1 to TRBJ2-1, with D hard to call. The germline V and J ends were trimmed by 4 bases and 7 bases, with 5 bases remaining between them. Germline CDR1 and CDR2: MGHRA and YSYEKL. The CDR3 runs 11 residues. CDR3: CASSLRNEQFF. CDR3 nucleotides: TGCGCCAGCAGCCTCAGAAATGAGCAGTTCTTC.

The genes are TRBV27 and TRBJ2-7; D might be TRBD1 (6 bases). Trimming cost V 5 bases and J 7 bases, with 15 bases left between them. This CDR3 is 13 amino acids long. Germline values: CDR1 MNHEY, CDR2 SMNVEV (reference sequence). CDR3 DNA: TGTGCCAGCAGTATTAGGACAGTGGGTGAGCAGTACTTC. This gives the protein CASSIRTVGEQYF.

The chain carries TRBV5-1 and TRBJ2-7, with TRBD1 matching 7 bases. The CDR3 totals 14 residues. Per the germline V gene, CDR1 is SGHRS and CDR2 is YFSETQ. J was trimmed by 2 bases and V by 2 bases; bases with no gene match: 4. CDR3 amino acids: CASSFGQVTYEQYF. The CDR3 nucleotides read TGCGCCAGCAGCTTCGGACAGGTAACCTACGAGCAGTACTTC.

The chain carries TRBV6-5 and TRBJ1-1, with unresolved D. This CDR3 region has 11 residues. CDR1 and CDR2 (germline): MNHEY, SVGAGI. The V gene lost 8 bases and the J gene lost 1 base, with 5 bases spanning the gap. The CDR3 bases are TGTGCCAGCTTCGGGAACACTGAAGCTTTCTTT. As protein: CASFGNTEAFF.

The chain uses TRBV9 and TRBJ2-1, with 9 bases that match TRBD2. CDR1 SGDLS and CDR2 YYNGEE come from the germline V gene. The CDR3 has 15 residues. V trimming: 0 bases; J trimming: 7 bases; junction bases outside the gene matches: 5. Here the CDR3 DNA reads TGTGCCAGCAGCGTAGGCGCGGGAGGGGGAAATGAGCAGTTCTTC. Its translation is CASSVGAGGGNEQFF.

CDR3 region: CASSDRDGYEQYF. The CDR3 DNA is TGCGCCAGCAGCGACAGGGACGGCTACGAGCAGTACTTC. This chain links TRBV5-1 with TRBJ2-7; TRBD1 agrees at 7 bases. The CDR3 loop spans 13 amino acids. V trimming: 4 bases; J trimming: 3 bases; junction bases outside the gene matches: 4. Per germline, CDR1 SGHRS and CDR2 YFSETQ.

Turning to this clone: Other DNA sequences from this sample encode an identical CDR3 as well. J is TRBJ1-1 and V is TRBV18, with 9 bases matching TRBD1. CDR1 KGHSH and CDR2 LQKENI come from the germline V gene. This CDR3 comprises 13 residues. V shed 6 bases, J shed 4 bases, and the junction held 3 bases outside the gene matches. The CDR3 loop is CASSATGGTEAFF. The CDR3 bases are TGTGCCAGCTCGGCGACAGGGGGCACTGAAGCTTTCTTT.

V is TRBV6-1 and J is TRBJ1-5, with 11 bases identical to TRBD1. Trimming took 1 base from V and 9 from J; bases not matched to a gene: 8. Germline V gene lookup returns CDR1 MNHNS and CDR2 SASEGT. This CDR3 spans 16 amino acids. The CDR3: CASSEVVDRGLSPQHF. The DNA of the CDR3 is TGTGCCAGCAGTGAAGTGGTGGACAGGGGGCTATCGCCCCAGCATTTT.

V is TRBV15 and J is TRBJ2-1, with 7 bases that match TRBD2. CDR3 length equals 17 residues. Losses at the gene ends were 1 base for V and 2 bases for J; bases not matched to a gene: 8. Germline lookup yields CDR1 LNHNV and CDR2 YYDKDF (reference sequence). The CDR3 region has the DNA TGTGCCACCAGCAGAGCCGGACTAGTTGATGCCTACAATGAGCAGTTCTTC. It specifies CATSRAGLVDAYNEQFF.

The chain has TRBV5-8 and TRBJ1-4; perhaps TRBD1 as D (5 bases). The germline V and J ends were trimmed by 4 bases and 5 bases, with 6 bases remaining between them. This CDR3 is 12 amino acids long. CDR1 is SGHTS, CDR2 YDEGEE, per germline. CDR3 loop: CASSRDNEKLFF. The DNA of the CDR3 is TGTGCCAGCAGCCGGGACAATGAAAAACTGTTTTTT.

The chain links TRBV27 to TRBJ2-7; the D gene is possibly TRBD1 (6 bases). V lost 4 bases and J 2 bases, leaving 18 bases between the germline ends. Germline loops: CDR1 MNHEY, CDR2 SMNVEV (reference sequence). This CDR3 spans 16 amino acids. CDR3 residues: CASSSRQVSMAYEQYF. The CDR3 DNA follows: TGTGCCAGCAGTTCTCGACAGGTTTCGATGGCCTACGAGCAGTACTTC.

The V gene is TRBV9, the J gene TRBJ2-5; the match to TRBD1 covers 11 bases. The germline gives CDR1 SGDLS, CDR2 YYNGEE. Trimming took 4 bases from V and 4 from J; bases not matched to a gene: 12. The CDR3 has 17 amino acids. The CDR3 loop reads CASSPHPGQGEGETQYF. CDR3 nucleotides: TGTGCCAGCAGCCCACACCCGGGACAGGGGGAAGGAGAGACCCAGTACTTC.

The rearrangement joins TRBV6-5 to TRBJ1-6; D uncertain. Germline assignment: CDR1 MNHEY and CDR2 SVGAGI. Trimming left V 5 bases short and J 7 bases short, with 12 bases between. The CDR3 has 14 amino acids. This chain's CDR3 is CASSQHLENSPLHF. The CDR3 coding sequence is TGTGCCAGCAGTCAACACCTAGAGAATTCACCCCTCCACTTT.

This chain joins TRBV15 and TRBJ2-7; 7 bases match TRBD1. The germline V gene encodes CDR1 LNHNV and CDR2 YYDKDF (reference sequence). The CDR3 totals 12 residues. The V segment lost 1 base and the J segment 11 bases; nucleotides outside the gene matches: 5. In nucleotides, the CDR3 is TGTGCCACCAGCAGAGGGGGGCAGGGGGAGTACTTC. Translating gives CATSRGGQGEYF. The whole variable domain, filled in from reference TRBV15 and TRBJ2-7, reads DAMVIQNPRYQVTQFGKPVTLSCSQTLNHNVMYWYQQKSSQAPKLLFHYYDKDFNNEADTPDNFQSRRPNTSFCFLDIRSPGLGDTAMYLCATSRGGQGEYFGPGTRLTVT.

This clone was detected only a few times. The CDR3 here is CASSGGETGANVLTF. DNA of the CDR3: TGTGCCAGCAGTGGCGGGGAGACTGGGGCCAACGTCCTGACTTTC. The chain recombines TRBV2 with TRBJ2-6, with a possible D match to TRBD2 (6 bases). The CDR3 is made up of 15 amino acids. Germline V lookup: CDR1 SNHLY, CDR2 FYNNEI. The V and J ends lost 4 bases and 2 bases respectively, with 9 bases between them.

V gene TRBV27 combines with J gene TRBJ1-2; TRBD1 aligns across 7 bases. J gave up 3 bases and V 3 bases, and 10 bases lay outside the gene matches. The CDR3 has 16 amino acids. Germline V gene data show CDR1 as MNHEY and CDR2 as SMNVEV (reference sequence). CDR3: CASSFARAGGDYGYTF. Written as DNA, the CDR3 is TGTGCCAGCAGTTTTGCCCGGGCAGGGGGTGACTATGGCTACACCTTC.

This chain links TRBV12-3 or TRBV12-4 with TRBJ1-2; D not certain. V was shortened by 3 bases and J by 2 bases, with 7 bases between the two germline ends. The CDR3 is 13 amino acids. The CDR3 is CASSFLQNYGYTF. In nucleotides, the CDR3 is TGTGCCAGCAGTTTCCTGCAAAACTATGGCTACACCTTC.

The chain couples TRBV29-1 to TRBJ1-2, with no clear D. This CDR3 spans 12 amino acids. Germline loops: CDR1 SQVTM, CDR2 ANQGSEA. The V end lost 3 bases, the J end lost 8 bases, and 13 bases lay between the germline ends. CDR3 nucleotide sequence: TGCAGCGTTGAGAATTACCCCCTGGGCTACACCTTC. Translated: CSVENYPLGYTF.

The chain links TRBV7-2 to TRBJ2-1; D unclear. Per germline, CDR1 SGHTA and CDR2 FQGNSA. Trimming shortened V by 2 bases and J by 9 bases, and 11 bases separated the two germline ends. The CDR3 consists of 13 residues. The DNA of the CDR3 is TGTGCCAGCAGCTTACCCCCTTGGGGTGAGCAGTTCTTC. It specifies CASSLPPWGEQFF.

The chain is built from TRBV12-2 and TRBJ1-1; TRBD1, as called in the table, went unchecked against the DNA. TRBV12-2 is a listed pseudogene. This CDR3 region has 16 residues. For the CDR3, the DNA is TGTGCAAGTCGCTTTGAGCAGGGGGGAGCTCGAACTGAAGCTTTCTTT. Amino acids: CASRFEQGGARTEAFF.